A single sample is the source of the 12 T cell receptor beta chains below, sequenced in a study of CD8+CD57+ T cells in acquired aplastic anemia. Investigators profiled TCR beta VDJ and CDR3 from genomic DNA template. TCRdb reanalysed the reads using MiXCR and keeps one entry per CDR3 protein. Counted here are 200,000 or so distinct CDR3 sequences, around 66% occurring once; the ten biggest clones make up around 42%. The sequenced material came from sorted CD4+, CD8+, or CD8+CD57+ T cells (not recorded which) from PBMCs. The receptors originated from a human donor with severe aplastic anemia or a healthy control (not recorded which).

V usage is TRBV20-1 and J usage is TRBJ1-2, with D possibly being TRBD1 (6 bases). The CDR3 runs to 13 residues. V lost 1 base and J lost 7, with 13 bases in between. CDR1 DFQATT and CDR2 SNEGSKA come from the germline V gene (reference sequence). CDR3 region: CSARGLDSSGYTF. The CDR3 region has the DNA TGCAGTGCTAGAGGATTGGACAGTAGTGGCTACACCTTC.

J is TRBJ2-7 and V is TRBV11-2, with a possible D match to TRBD2 (5 bases). This CDR3 has 13 amino acids. Trimming shortened V by 3 bases and J by 4 bases, and 10 bases separated the two germline ends. Germline values: CDR1 SGHAT, CDR2 FQNNGV. The CDR3 spells CASSLVGVYEQYF. Written as DNA, the CDR3 is TGTGCCAGCAGCTTGGTCGGGGTATACGAGCAGTACTTC.

This chain connects TRBV28 to TRBJ2-7; D is possibly TRBD1 or TRBD2 (5 bases each). Germline V gene sequence: CDR1 MDHEN, CDR2 SYDVKM. Between the trimmed V and J ends, which lost 5 bases and 8 bases, there was a span of 16 bases. This CDR3 contains 13 residues. CDR3 sequence: CASSPDRGYKQYF. The CDR3 DNA reads as TGTGCCAGCAGTCCAGACAGAGGGTACAAGCAGTACTTC. The variable domain in full, completed from reference TRBV28 and TRBJ2-7, reads DVKVTQSSRYLVKRTGEKVFLECVQDMDHENMFWYRQDPGLGLRLIYFSYDVKMKEKGDIPEGYSVSREKKERFSLILESASTNQTSMYLCASSPDRGYKQYFGPGTRLTVT.

The rearrangement links TRBV15 to TRBJ2-5; 7 bases are shared with TRBD2. Germline values: CDR1 LNHNV, CDR2 YYDKDF (reference sequence). The CDR3 totals 14 residues. The trim removed 5 bases at V and 9 bases at J, leaving 12 bases unmatched. The CDR3 sequence: CATSGGDYGGSQYF. CDR3 nucleotides: TGTGCCACCAGCGGTGGGGACTACGGGGGGTCCCAGTACTTC.

The chain is built from TRBV2 and TRBJ1-2, with no clear D. The CDR3 contains 14 residues. The ends were cut back, 6 bases at V and 0 bases at J, with 11 bases in the middle. CDR1 is SNHLY, CDR2 FYNNEI, per germline. The CDR3 loop reads CASSAQTTNYGYTF. In DNA form, the CDR3 reads TGTGCCAGCAGCGCCCAAACGACTAACTATGGCTACACCTTC. Supplemented by reference TRBV2 and TRBJ1-2, the full variable domain reads EPEVTQTPSHQVTQMGQEVILRCVPISNHLYFYWYRQILGQKVEFLVSFYNNEISEKSEIFDDQFSVERPDGSNFTLKIRSTKLEDSAMYFCASSAQTTNYGYTFGSGTRLTVV.

This rearrangement joins TRBV15 to TRBJ2-1, with a possible D match to TRBD2 (6 bases). The CDR3 is 15 residues long. V lost 5 bases to trimming and J lost 0 bases, with 11 bases between them. From germline, CDR1 is LNHNV and CDR2 YYDKDF (reference sequence). CDR3 region: CATSPRDISYNEQFF. CDR3 sequence (DNA): TGTGCCACCAGCCCGCGGGATATCTCCTACAATGAGCAGTTCTTC.

V is TRBV20-1 and J is TRBJ2-5; 10 positions agree with TRBD1. Per the germline V gene, CDR1 is DFQATT and CDR2 is SNEGSKA (reference sequence). The V gene end was trimmed by 1 base and the J gene end by 10 bases; junction bases not matched to a gene: 3. CDR3 size: 12 residues. The CDR3 nucleotides read TGCAGTGCTAGAGGGACAGGGGGAGACCAGTACTTC. It specifies CSARGTGGDQYF.

This clonotype was counted many times. CDR3 in DNA: TGTGCCAGCAGTCCGACTAGCGGGGGACACAATGAGCAGTTCTTC. Translation: CASSPTSGGHNEQFF. The gene calls are TRBV7-9 and TRBJ2-1, with 12 nucleotides matching TRBD2. The CDR3 runs 15 residues. The trim removed 6 bases at V and 5 bases at J, leaving 5 bases unmatched. Germline values: CDR1 SEHNR, CDR2 FQNEAQ (reference sequence). Full variable domain (outside the CDR3, taken from reference TRBV7-9 and TRBJ2-1): DTGVSQNPRHKITKRGQNVTFRCDPISEHNRLYWYRQTLGQGPEFLTYFQNEAQLEKSRLLSDRFSAERPKGSFSTLEIQRTEQGDSAMYLCASSPTSGGHNEQFFGPGTRLTVL.

This clonotype was seen at least ten times. The V and J genes are TRBV12-3 or TRBV12-4 and TRBJ2-2; D remains ambiguous. The CDR3 contains 12 residues. The V gene lost 5 bases and the J gene lost 0 bases, with 1 base spanning the gap. For the CDR3, the DNA is TGTGCCAGCAGTGCGAACACCGGGGAGCTGTTTTTT. Translating gives CASSANTGELFF.

In this sample, this clonotype turned up many times. The chain employs TRBV7-3 and TRBJ2-1; perhaps TRBD1 as D (7 bases). V lost 3 bases and J lost 5, with 14 bases in between. The CDR3 length is 15 residues. The germline V gene encodes CDR1 SGHTA and CDR2 FQGTGA. This chain's CDR3 is CASSFIRGENNEQFF. The CDR3 DNA sequence: TGTGCCAGCAGCTTCATCAGGGGGGAAAACAATGAGCAGTTCTTC.

The chain carries TRBV10-3 and TRBJ2-3; 10 nucleotides align to TRBD1. Germline CDR1 ENHRY, CDR2 SYGVKD. After removal of 9 bases from V and 3 bases from J, the junction contained 6 bases not matched to a gene. The CDR3 runs to 14 residues. The CDR3 spells CAIKPGQGTDTQYF. CDR3 in DNA: TGTGCCATTAAACCGGGACAGGGGACAGATACGCAGTATTTT.

The rearrangement joins TRBV19 to TRBJ1-1; the D is unclear. The CDR3 extends over 15 amino acids. Germline CDR1 LNHDA, CDR2 SQIVND (reference sequence). Trimming removed 3 bases from V and 5 bases from J, with 16 bases in between. The chain's CDR3 is CASSMTRGSGTEAFF. The CDR3 bases are TGTGCCAGTAGTATGACGCGGGGTTCGGGTACTGAAGCTTTCTTT.